The sequence of this T cell receptor beta chain was determined in a study of cytomegalovirus exposure and HLA in healthy donors. The study's findings and limits: The authors judged a highly shared variant cluster likely a sequencing artifact. A later analysis appeared to link common viral pathogens to several of the most significant clusters. CMV antigen specificity was confirmed in vitro for three CMV-associated chains.

The PCR used 60 Vbeta and 13 Jbeta primers. Only in-frame clones appear in the TCRdb table, and some are missing; sequencing was by immunoSEQ multiplex PCR. The table has 100,000 to 120,000 clones, about four fifths seen once. This clone occurred a few times. Its antigen is not identified. This TCR derives from a woman under 30 in good health and CMV-seronegative. Sequencing was carried out using PBMCs.

CDR3: CASSPTGVDYGYTF. In DNA, the CDR3 is TGCGCCAGCAGCCCGACCGGGGTTGACTATGGCTACACCTTC. The gene calls are TRBV5-1 and TRBJ1-2; no definite D call. This CDR3 spans 14 amino acids. The germline V gene has CDR1 SGHRS and CDR2 YFSETQ. Trimming removed 4 bases from V and 3 bases from J, with 13 bases in between.